These T cell receptor beta chains were read from a single sample in a study of regulatory T cells in long-lasting Graves disease. MiXCR, run by TCRdb on the multiplex PCR reads, gives a single entry per CDR3 protein. Among around 400,000 distinct CDR3 sequences listed, around 11% were seen once. The data also belong to a second study, concerning T cells in Graves' hyperthyroidism and ophthalmopathy.

This specimen was peripheral blood mononuclear cells (PBMCs), taken at new diagnosis, from a patient treated with antithyroid drugs. The receptors shown here come from a woman aged 18-30 years with Graves disease. The CDR3 runs from the conserved cysteine through the conserved F or W. Each record gives: V gene, J gene, D gene, clone size, CDR3 protein, CDR3 DNA. A D gene is named only where the DNA matches it firmly. Clone size is stated in some rows and not others, as once, few, many or a class when expanded.

TRBV6-1	TRBJ1-6	TRBD1	-	CATWTGQVSPLHF	TGTGCCACCTGGACAGGGCAGGTATCACCCCTCCACTTT
TRBV19	TRBJ1-5	-	-	CASSKTGLLLYSNQPQHF	TGTGCCAGTAGTAAAACAGGGCTCCTTCTATATAGCAATCAGCCCCAGCATTTT
TRBV12-3/TRBV12-4	TRBJ1-1	-	many	CASSLVGEAFF	TGTGCCAGCAGTTTAGTGGGTGAAGCTTTCTTT
TRBV19	TRBJ1-2	-	many	CASTAGPYGYTF	TGTGCCAGTACTGCAGGCCCATATGGCTACACCTTC
TRBV2	TRBJ2-2	-	many	CASSSPVARGRVNTGELFF	TGTGCCAGCAGCTCTCCTGTGGCTAGGGGTCGGGTAAACACCGGGGAGCTGTTTTTT
TRBV12-3/TRBV12-4	TRBJ2-1	-	-	CASSSVEGLSYNEQFF	TGTGCCAGCAGTAGTGTGGAGGGCCTCTCCTACAATGAGCAGTTCTTC
TRBV6-2/TRBV6-3	TRBJ1-1	-	-	CASSYGQTNTEAFF	TGTGCCAGCAGTTACGGGCAGACAAACACTGAAGCTTTCTTT
TRBV6-2/TRBV6-3	TRBJ1-2	-	-	CATIGATLSNYGYTF	TGTGCCACGATCGGGGCTACCCTTTCTAACTATGGCTACACCTTC
TRBV28	TRBJ2-1	-	many	CASRGSLARSYNEQFF	TGTGCCAGCAGGGGCTCTCTAGCGCGATCCTACAATGAGCAGTTCTTC
TRBV24-1	TRBJ2-1	TRBD2	many	CATSDLGLGGGDEQFF	TGTGCCACCAGTGATTTAGGCCTAGGCGGGGGAGATGAGCAGTTCTTC
TRBV6-2/TRBV6-3	TRBJ2-1	TRBD2	few	CASSFLYAGAGGDEQFF	TGTGCCAGCAGTTTTTTATACGCGGGAGCGGGGGGGGATGAGCAGTTCTTC
TRBV30	TRBJ2-3	TRBD1	many	CAYYRDSSPDTQYF	TGTGCCTACTACCGGGACAGCAGCCCAGATACGCAGTATTTT
TRBV12-3/TRBV12-4	TRBJ2-1	-	many	CASRLLYPSSYNEQFF	TGTGCCAGCAGGCTTCTATACCCGAGCTCCTACAATGAGCAGTTCTTC
TRBV6-2/TRBV6-3	TRBJ1-2	-	-	CASSYQGYGYTF	TGTGCCAGCAGTTATCAGGGATATGGCTACACCTTC
TRBV7-3	TRBJ2-7	-	many	CASRSQGSYEQYF	TGTGCCAGCAGGTCGCAGGGATCCTACGAGCAGTACTTC
TRBV4-3	TRBJ1-6	TRBD1	-	CASSSWIFGTGVRNSPLHF	TGCGCCAGCAGCTCTTGGATATTTGGGACAGGGGTTCGGAATTCACCCCTCCACTTT
TRBV7-2	TRBJ2-3	-	many	CASRNYLASDTQYF	TGTGCCAGCAGGAACTACCTAGCGTCAGATACGCAGTATTTT
TRBV28	TRBJ2-7	TRBD1	many	CASGQARTVYEQYF	TGTGCCAGCGGACAGGCCCGGACGGTGTACGAGCAGTACTTC
TRBV29-1	TRBJ2-7	-	few	CSVAGRASTYEQYF	TGCAGCGTGGCAGGTCGGGCCTCAACCTACGAGCAGTACTTC
TRBV6-2/TRBV6-3	TRBJ2-2	-	-	CASLLTPTGELFF	TGTGCCAGCCTCCTTACCCCCACCGGGGAGCTGTTTTTT
TRBV7-6	TRBJ1-2	-	few	CASSLSGESYYGYTF	TGTGCCAGCAGCTTAAGTGGGGAGAGTTACTATGGCTACACCTTC
TRBV13	TRBJ1-1	TRBD1	few	CASSPWTGLMNTEAFF	TGTGCCAGCAGCCCGTGGACAGGGCTCATGAACACTGAAGCTTTCTTT
TRBV5-5	TRBJ2-3	-	many	CASSQQLSRVDTQYF	TGTGCCAGCAGTCAACAGCTATCGAGGGTAGATACGCAGTATTTT
TRBV12-3/TRBV12-4	TRBJ1-3	TRBD1	many	CASSPGQHSGNTIYF	TGTGCCAGCAGCCCGGGACAGCACTCTGGAAACACCATATATTTT
TRBV7-9	TRBJ1-2	-	few	CASSWDGVAGYTF	TGTGCCAGCAGCTGGGACGGAGTGGCTGGCTACACCTTC
TRBV5-6	TRBJ2-3	TRBD2	many	CASRRAGGPGDTQYF	TGTGCCAGCAGGAGAGCGGGGGGGCCGGGAGATACGCAGTATTTT